The clone carrying this TCR beta chain was picked up one time. The antigen is undetermined. This sample was included in a study of vaccination and CD4 T cells after COVID-19. The Oncomine TCR Beta short-read assay was applied to DNA of cultured CD4+ T cells. One entry per CDR3 protein, called by TCRdb with MiXCR from the PCR reads. Of 15,000 to 19,000 distinct CDR3 sequences listed, around three fifths were seen once; the top ten hold roughly 12%. As to treatment: roughly nine-day PBMC culture with coronavirus spike peptide pools or control peptides (ViraFEST assay). Germline V gives CDR1 SNHLY, CDR2 FYNNEI. This CDR3 spans 13 amino acids. J gave up 0 bases and V 9 bases, and 2 bases lay outside the gene matches.

Material for sequencing was CD4+ T cells from blood, cultured in vitro. This rearrangement joins TRBV2 to TRBJ2-1, with TRBD2 matching 7 bases. This receptor was taken from a human donor who had recovered from COVID-19. The chain's CDR3 is CASGGGSYNEQFF. CDR3 DNA sequence: TGTGCCAGTGGGGGGGGCTCCTACAATGAGCAGTTCTTC.